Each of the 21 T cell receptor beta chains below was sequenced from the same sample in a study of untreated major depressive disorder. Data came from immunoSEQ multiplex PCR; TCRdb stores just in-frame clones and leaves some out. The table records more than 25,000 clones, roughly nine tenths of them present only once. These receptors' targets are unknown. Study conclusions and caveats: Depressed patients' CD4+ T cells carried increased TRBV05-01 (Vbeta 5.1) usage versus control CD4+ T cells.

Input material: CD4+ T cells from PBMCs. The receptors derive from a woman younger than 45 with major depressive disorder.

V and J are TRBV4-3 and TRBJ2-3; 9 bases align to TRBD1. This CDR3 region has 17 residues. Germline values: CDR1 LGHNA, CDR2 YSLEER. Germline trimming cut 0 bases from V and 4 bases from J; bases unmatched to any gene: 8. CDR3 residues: CASSQDVPGQGADTQYF. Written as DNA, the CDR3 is TGCGCCAGCAGCCAAGACGTTCCGGGACAGGGTGCAGATACGCAGTATTTT.

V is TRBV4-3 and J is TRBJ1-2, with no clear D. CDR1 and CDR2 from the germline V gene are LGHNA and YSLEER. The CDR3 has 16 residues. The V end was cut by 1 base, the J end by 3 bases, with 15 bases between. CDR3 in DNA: TGCGCCAGCAGCCAAGCTTACGTGGGGAGTTACTATGGCTACACCTTC. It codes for CASSQAYVGSYYGYTF.

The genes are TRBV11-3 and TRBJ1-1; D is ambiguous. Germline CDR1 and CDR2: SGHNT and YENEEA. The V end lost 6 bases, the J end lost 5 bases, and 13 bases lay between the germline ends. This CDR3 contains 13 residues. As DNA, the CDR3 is TGTGCCAGCAGTCTATATCGGGAGACTGAAGCTTTCTTT. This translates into CASSLYRETEAFF.

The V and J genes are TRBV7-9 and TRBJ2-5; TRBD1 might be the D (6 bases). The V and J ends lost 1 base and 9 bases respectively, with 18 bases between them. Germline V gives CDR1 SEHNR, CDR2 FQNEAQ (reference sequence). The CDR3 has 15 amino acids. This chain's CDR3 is CASSLGWPHRAPQYF. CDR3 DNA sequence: TGTGCCAGCAGCTTAGGGTGGCCCCACAGGGCCCCCCAGTACTTC.

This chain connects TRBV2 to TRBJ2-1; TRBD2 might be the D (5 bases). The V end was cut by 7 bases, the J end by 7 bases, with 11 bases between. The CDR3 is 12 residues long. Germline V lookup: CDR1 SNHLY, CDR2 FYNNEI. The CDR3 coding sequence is TGTGCCAGCAAGAGGGTGACTAATGAGCAGTTCTTC. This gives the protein CASKRVTNEQFF.

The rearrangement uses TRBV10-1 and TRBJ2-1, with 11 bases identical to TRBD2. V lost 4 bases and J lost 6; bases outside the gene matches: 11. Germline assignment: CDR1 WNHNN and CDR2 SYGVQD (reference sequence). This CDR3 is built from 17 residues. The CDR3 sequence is CASSVWTSGRTPNEQFF. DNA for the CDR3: TGCGCCAGCAGTGTGTGGACTAGCGGGCGAACCCCCAATGAGCAGTTCTTC.

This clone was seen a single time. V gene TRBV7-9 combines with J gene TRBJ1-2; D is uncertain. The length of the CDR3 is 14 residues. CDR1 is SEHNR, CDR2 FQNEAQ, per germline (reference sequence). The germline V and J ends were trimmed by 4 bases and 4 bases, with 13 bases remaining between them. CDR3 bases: TGTGCCAGCAGCTCCGGGAAGCGGACCTATGGCTACACCTTC. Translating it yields CASSSGKRTYGYTF.

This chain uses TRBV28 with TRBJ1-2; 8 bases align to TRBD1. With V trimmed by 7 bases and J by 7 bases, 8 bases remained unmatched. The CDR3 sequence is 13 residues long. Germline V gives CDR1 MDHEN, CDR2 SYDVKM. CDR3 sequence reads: CASITTGGIGYTF. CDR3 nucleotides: TGTGCCAGCATTACTACAGGGGGGATTGGCTACACCTTC.

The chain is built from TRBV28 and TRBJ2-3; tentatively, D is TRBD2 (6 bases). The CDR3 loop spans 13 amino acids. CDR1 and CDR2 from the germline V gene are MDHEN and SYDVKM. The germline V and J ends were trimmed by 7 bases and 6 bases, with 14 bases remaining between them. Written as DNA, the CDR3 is TGTGCCAGCACGGGACTCCTGGGGGATACGCAGTATTTT. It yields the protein CASTGLLGDTQYF.

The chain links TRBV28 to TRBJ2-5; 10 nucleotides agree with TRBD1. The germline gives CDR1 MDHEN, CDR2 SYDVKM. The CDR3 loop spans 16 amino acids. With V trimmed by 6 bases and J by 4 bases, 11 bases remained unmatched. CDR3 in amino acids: CASSHAGTGDRETQYF. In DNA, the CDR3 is TGTGCCAGCAGCCATGCTGGGACAGGGGATCGAGAGACCCAGTACTTC.

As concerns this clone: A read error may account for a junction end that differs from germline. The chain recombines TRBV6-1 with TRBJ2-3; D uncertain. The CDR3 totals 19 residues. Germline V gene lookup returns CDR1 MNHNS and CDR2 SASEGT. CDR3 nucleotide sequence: TGTGCCAGCAGCGAAGATACTTGGGGAATGACCTTCCGGGCGGATACGCAGTATTTT. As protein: CASSEDTWGMTFRADTQYF.

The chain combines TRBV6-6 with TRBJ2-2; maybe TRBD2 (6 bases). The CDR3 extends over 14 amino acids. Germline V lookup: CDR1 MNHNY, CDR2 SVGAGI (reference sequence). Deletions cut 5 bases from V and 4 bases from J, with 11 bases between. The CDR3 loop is CASSGGTATGELFF. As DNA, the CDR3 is TGTGCCAGCAGTGGCGGGACGGCCACCGGGGAGCTGTTTTTT.

CDR3 amino acids: CASSLYALVSYNEQFF. The CDR3 DNA is TGTGCCAGCAGTTTATACGCACTAGTATCATACAATGAGCAGTTCTTC. This rearrangement joins TRBV28 to TRBJ2-1, with a weak D call TRBD2 (5 bases). This CDR3 is 16 amino acids long. Germline lookup yields CDR1 MDHEN and CDR2 SYDVKM. V lost 1 base and J 4 bases, leaving 14 bases between the germline ends.

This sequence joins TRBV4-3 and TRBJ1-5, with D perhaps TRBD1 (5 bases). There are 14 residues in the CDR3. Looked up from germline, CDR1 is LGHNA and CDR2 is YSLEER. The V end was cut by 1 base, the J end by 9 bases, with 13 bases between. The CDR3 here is CASSQVWGGWPQHF. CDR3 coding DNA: TGCGCCAGCAGCCAAGTATGGGGCGGGTGGCCCCAGCATTTT.

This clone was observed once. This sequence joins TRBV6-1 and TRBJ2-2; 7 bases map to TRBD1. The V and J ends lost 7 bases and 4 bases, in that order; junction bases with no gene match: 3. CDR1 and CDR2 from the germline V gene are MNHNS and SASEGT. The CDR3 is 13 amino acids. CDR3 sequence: CASKGQLTGELFF. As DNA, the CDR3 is TGTGCCAGCAAGGGACAGCTCACCGGGGAGCTGTTTTTT.

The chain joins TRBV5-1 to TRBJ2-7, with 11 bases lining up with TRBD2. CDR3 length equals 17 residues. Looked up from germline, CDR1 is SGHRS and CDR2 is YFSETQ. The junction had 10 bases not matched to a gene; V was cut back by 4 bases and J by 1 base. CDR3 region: CASSRTSTSGGSYEQYF. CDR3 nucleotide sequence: TGCGCCAGCAGCAGGACATCAACTAGCGGGGGTTCCTACGAGCAGTACTTC. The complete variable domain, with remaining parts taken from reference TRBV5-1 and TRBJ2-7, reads KAGVTQTPRYLIKTRGQQVTLSCSPISGHRSVSWYQQTPGQGLQFLFEYFSETQRNKGNFPGRFSGRQFSNSRSEMNVSTLELGDSALYLCASSRTSTSGGSYEQYFGPGTRLTVT.

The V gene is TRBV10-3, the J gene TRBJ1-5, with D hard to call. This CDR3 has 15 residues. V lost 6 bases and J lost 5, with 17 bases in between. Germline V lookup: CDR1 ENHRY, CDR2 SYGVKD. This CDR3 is CAISVGPLSDQPQHF. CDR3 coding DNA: TGTGCCATCAGCGTTGGACCCTTGTCGGATCAGCCCCAGCATTTT.

CDR3 DNA sequence: TGTGCCAGCAGCTTAGCGGGGACTAGCAATGAGCAGTTCTTC. Encoded protein: CASSLAGTSNEQFF. The chain links TRBV7-2 to TRBJ2-1; 8 nucleotides agree with TRBD2. Per the germline V gene, CDR1 is SGHTA and CDR2 is FQGNSA. J gave up 6 bases and V 0 bases, and 1 base lay outside the gene matches. This CDR3 is 14 amino acids long. Full variable domain (missing parts from reference TRBV7-2 and TRBJ2-1): GAGVSQSPSNKVTEKGKDVELRCDPISGHTALYWYRQSLGQGLEFLIYFQGNSAPDKSGLPSDRFSAERTGGSVSTLTIQRTQQEDSAVYLCASSLAGTSNEQFFGPGTRLTVL.

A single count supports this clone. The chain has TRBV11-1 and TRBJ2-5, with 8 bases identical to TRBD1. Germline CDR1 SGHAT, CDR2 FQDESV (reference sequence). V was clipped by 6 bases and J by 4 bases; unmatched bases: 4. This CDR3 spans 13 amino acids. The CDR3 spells CASSGQGPETQYF. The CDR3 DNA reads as TGTGCCAGCAGTGGACAGGGCCCAGAGACCCAGTACTTC.

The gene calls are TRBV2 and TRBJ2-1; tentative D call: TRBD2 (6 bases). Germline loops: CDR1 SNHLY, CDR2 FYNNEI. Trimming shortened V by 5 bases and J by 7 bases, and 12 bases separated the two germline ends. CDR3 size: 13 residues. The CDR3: CASSRDLKNEQFF. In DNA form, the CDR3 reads TGTGCCAGCAGTCGGGACTTAAAAAATGAGCAGTTCTTC.

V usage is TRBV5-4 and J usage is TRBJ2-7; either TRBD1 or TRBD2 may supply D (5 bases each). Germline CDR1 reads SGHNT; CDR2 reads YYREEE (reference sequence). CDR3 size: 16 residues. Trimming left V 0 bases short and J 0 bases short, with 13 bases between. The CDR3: CASSLGGTQGSYEQYF. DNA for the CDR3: TGTGCCAGCAGCTTGGGGGGGACCCAGGGCTCCTACGAGCAGTACTTC.